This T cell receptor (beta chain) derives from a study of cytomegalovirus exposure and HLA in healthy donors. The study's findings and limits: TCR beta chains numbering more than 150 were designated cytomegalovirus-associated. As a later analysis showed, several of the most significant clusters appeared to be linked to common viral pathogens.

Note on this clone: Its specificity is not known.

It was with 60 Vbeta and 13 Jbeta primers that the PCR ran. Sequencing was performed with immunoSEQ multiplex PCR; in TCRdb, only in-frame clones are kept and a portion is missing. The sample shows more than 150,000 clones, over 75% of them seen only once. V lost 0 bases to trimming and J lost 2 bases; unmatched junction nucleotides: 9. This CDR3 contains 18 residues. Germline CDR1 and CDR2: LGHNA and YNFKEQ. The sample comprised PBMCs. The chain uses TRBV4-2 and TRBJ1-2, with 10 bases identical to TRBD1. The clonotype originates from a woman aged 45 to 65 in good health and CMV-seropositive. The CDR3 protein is CASSQDLSGQGWNYGYTF. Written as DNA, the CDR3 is TGTGCCAGCAGCCAAGATCTTTCGGGACAGGGGTGGAACTATGGCTACACCTTC.